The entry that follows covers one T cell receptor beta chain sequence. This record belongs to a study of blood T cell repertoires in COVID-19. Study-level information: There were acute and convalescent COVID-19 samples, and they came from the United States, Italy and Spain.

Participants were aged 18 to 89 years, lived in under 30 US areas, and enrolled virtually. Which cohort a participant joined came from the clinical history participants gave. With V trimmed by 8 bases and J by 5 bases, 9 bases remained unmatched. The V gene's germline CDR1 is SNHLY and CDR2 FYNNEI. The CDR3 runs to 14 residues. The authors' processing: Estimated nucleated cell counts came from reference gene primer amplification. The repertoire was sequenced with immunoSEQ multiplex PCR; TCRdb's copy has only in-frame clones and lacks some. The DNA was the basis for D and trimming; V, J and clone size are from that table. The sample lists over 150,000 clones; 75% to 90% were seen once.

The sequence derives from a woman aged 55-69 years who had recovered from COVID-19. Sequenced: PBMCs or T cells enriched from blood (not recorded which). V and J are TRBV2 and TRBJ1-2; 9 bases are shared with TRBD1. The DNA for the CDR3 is TGTGCCAGCGAGCCCACAGGGGGCGGATATGGCTACACCTTC. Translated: CASEPTGGGYGYTF.